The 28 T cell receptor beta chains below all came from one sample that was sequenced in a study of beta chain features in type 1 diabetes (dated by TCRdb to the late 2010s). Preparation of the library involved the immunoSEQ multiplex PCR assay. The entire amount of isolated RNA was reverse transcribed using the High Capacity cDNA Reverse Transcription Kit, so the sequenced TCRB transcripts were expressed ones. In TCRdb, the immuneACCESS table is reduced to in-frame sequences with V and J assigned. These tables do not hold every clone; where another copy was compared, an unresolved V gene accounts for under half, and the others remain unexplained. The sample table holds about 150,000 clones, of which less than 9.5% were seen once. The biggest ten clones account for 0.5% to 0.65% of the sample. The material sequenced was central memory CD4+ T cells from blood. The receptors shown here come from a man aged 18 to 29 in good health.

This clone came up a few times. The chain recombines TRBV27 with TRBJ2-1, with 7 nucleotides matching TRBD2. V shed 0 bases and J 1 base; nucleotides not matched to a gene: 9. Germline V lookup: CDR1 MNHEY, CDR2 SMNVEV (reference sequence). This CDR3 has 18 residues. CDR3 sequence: CASSLSRGRVNSYNEQFF. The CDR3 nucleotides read TGTGCCAGCAGTTTATCTCGCGGGAGAGTAAATTCCTACAATGAGCAGTTCTTC.

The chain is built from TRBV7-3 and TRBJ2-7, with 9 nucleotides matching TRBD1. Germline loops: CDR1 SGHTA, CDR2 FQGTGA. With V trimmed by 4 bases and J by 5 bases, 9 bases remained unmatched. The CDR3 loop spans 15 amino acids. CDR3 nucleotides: TGTGCCAGCAGCTCAGGACAGGGGTTCTGGAACGAGCAGTACTTC. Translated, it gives CASSSGQGFWNEQYF.

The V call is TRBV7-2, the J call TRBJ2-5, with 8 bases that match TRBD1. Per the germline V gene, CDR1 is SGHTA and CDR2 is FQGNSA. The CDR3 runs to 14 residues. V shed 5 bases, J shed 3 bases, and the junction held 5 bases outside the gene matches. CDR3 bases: TGTGCCAGCAGCCACCAGGGGGCTGAAGAGACCCAGTACTTC. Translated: CASSHQGAEETQYF.

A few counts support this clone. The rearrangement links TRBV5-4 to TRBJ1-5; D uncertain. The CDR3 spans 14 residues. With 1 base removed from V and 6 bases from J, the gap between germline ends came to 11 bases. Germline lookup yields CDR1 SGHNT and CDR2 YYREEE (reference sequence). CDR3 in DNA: TGTGCCAGCAGCTTGTGGGGAGCGGGTCAGCCCCAGCATTTT. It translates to CASSLWGAGQPQHF.

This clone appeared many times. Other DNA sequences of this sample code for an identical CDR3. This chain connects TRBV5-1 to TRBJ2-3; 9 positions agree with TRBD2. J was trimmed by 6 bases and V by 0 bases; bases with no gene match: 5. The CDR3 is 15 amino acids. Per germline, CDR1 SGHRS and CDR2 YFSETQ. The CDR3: CASSLDSGGLDTQYF. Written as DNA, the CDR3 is TGCGCCAGCAGCTTGGATAGCGGGGGCCTGGATACGCAGTATTTT.

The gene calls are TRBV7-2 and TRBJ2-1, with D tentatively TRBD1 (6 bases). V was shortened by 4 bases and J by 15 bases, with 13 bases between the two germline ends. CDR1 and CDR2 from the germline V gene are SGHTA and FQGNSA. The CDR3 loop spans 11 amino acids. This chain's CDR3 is CASSSGQKPFF. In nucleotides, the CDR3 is TGTGCCAGCAGCTCCGGACAGAAACCGTTCTTC.

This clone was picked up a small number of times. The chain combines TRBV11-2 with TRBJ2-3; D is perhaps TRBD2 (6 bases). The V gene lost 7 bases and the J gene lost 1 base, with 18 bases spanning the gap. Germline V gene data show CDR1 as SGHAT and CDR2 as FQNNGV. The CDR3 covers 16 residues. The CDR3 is CASKSSWRGGTDTQYF. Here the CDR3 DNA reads TGTGCCAGCAAGTCTTCTTGGCGGGGCGGCACAGATACGCAGTATTTT.

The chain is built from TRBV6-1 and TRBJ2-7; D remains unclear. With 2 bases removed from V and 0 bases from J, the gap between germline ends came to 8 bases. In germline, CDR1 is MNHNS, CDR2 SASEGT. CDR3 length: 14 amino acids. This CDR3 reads CASSESSDSYEQYF. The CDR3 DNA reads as TGTGCCAGCAGTGAATCTTCAGACTCCTACGAGCAGTACTTC.

The CDR3 loop is CASSFGVLAGGNEQFF. DNA of the CDR3: TGCGCCAGCAGTTTTGGGGTTCTAGCGGGAGGGAATGAGCAGTTCTTC. The chain has TRBV5-1 and TRBJ2-1; 12 bases fit TRBD2. Germline V gene lookup returns CDR1 SGHRS and CDR2 YFSETQ. The CDR3 runs to 16 residues. J was trimmed by 7 bases and V by 5 bases; bases with no gene match: 10.

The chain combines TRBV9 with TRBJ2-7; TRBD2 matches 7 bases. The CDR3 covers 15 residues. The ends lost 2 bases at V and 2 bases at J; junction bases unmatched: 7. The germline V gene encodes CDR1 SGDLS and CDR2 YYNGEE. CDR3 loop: CASSVAPSGTYEQYF. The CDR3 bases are TGTGCCAGCAGCGTGGCCCCTAGCGGAACCTACGAGCAGTACTTC.

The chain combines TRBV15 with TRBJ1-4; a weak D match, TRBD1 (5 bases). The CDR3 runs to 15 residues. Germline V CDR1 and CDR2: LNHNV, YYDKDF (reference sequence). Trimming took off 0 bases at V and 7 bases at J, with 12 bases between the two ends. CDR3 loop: CATSRDLGAAEKLFF. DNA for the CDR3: TGTGCCACCAGCAGAGATTTAGGGGCAGCTGAAAAACTGTTTTTT.

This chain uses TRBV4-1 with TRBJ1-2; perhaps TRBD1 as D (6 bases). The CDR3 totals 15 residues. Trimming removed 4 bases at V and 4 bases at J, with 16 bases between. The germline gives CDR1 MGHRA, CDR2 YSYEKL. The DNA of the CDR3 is TGCGCCAGCAGCCCCCTCGGAGGGGGGGCCTATGGCTACACCTTC. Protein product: CASSPLGGGAYGYTF.

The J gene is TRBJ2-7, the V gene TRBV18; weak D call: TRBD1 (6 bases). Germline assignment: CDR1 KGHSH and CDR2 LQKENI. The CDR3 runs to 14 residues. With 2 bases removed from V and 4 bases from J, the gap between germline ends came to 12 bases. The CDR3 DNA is TGTGCCAGCTCACCAGATCGGGACAATTACGAGCAGTACTTC. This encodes CASSPDRDNYEQYF. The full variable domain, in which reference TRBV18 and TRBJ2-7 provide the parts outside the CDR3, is NAGVMQNPRHLVRRRGQEARLRCSPMKGHSHVYWYRQLPEEGLKFMVYLQKENIIDESGMPKERFSAEFPKEGPSILRIQQVVRGDSAAYFCASSPDRDNYEQYFGPGTRLTVT.

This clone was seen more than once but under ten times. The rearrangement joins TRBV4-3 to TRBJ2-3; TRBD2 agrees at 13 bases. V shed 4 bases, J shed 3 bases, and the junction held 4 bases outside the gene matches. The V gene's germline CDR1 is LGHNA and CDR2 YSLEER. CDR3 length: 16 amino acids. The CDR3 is CASSRQLAGGTDTQYF. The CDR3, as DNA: TGCGCCAGCAGCCGCCAACTAGCGGGGGGGACAGATACGCAGTATTTT.

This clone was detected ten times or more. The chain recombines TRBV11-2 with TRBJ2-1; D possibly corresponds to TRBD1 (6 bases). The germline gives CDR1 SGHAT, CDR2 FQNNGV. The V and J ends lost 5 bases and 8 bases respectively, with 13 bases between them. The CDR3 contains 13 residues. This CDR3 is CASSAIQGHEQFF. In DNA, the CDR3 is TGTGCCAGCAGCGCCATACAGGGCCATGAGCAGTTCTTC.

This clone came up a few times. The CDR3 region has the DNA TGTGCCAGCTCACCCTTTATGGCGGGACAGGGTCCCCACGAGCAGTACTTC. This gives the protein CASSPFMAGQGPHEQYF. J is TRBJ2-7 and V is TRBV18, with 9 nucleotides matching TRBD1. CDR1 and CDR2 from the germline V gene are KGHSH and LQKENI. V shed 3 bases, J shed 5 bases, and the junction held 14 bases outside the gene matches. This CDR3 contains 17 residues.

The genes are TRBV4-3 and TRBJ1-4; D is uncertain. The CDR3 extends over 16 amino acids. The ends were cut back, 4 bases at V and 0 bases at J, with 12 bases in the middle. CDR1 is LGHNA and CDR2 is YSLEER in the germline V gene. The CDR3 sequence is CASSRDRQATNEKLFF. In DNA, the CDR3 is TGCGCCAGCAGCCGAGATAGACAAGCAACTAATGAAAAACTGTTTTTT.

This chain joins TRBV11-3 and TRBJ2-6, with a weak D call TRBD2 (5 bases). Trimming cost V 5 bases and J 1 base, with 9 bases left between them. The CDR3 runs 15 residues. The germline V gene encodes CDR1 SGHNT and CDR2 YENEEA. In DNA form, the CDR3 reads TGTGCCAGCAGCCCTGGCGGGTCTGGGGCCAACGTCCTGACTTTC. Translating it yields CASSPGGSGANVLTF.

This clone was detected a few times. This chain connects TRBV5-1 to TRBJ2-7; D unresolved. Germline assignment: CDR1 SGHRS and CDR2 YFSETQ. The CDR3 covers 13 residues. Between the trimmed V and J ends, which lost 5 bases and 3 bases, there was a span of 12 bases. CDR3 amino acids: CASSTDIDYEQYF. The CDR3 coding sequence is TGCGCCAGCAGTACCGACATCGACTACGAGCAGTACTTC.

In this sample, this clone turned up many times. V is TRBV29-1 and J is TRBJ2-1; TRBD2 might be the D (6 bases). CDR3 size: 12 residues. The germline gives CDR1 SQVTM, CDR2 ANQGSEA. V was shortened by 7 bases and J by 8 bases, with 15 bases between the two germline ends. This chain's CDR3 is CSGSGFGDEQFF. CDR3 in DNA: TGCAGCGGTAGCGGATTTGGCGATGAGCAGTTCTTC.

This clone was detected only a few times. Written as DNA, the CDR3 is TGTGCCAGCAGCTACGGGTCGGGGACACCCTCTGGAAACACCATATATTTT. This encodes CASSYGSGTPSGNTIYF. This chain links TRBV7-9 with TRBJ1-3; D may be TRBD1 (6 bases). Trimming removed 4 bases from V and 0 bases from J, with 16 bases in between. This CDR3 is built from 17 residues. The germline V gene encodes CDR1 SEHNR and CDR2 FQNEAQ (reference sequence).

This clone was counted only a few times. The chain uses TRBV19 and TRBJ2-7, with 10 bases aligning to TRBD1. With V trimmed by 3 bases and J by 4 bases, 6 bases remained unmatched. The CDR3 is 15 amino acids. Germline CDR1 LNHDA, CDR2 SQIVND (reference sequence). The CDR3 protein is CASSMTTGGGYEQYF. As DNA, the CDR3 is TGTGCCAGTAGTATGACGACAGGGGGCGGGTACGAGCAGTACTTC.

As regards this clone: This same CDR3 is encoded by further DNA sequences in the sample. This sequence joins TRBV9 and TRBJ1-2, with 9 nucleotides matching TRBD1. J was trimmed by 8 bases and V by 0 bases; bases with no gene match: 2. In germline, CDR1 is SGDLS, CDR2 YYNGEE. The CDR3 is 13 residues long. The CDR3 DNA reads TGTGCCAGCAGCGTAGGGGACAGGGTCGGCTACACCTTC. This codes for CASSVGDRVGYTF.

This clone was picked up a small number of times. The CDR3 reads CATSRDTGAGNTIYF. The CDR3 DNA is TGTGCCACCAGCAGAGATACAGGGGCTGGAAACACCATATATTTT. The chain couples TRBV15 to TRBJ1-3; 7 bases fit TRBD1. V was clipped by 0 bases and J by 2 bases; unmatched bases: 1. Per the germline V gene, CDR1 is LNHNV and CDR2 is YYDKDF (reference sequence). The CDR3 is 15 amino acids.

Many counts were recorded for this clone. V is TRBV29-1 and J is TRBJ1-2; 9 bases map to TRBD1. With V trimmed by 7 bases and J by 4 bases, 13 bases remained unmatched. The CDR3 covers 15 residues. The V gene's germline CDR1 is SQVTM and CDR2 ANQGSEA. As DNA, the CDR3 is TGCAGCGGGGGGACAGGGAGTGCTGGAAGCTATGGCTACACCTTC. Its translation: CSGGTGSAGSYGYTF.

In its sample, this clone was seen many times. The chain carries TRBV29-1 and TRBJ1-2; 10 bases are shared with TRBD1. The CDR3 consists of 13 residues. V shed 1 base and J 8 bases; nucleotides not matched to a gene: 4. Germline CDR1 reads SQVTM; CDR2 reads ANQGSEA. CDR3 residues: CSVEGTGGRGYTF. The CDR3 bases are TGCAGCGTTGAAGGGACAGGGGGTCGGGGCTACACCTTC.

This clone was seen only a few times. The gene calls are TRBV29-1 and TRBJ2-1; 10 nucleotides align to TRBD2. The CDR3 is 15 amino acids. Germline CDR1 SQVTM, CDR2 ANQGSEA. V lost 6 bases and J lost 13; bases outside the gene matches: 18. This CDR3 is CSVGLPGLATSLQFF. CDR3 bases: TGCAGCGTCGGACTACCGGGACTAGCGACGTCTTTACAGTTCTTC.

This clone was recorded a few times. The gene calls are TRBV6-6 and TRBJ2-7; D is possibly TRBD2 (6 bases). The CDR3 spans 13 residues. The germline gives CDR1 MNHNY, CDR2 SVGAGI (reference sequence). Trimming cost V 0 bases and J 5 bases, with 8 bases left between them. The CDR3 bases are TGTGCCAGCAGTTACTCGCCGGGGGACGAGCAGTACTTC. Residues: CASSYSPGDEQYF.